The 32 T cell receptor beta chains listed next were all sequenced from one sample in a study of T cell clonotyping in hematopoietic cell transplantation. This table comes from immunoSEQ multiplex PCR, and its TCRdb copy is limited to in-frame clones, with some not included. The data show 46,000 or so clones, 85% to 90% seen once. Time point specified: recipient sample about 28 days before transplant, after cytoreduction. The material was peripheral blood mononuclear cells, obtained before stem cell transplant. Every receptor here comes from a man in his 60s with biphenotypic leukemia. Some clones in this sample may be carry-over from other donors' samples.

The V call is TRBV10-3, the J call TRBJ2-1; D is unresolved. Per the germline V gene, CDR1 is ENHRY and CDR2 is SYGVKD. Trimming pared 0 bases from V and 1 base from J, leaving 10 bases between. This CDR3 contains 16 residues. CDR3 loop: CAISESISSSYNEQFF. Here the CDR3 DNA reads TGTGCCATCAGTGAGTCGATTTCTTCATCCTACAATGAGCAGTTCTTC.

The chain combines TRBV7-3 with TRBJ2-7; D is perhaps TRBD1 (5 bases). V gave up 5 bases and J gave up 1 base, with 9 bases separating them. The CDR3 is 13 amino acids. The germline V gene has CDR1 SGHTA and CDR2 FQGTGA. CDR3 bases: TGTGCCAGCAGCGTTTCAGGGTCCTACGAGCAGTACTTC. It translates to CASSVSGSYEQYF.

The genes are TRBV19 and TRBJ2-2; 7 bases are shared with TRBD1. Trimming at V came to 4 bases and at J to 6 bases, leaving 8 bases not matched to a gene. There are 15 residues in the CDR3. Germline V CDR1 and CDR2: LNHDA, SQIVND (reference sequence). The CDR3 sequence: CASSKPLGGPGELFF. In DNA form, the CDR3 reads TGTGCCAGTAGTAAGCCTCTAGGGGGCCCCGGGGAGCTGTTTTTT.

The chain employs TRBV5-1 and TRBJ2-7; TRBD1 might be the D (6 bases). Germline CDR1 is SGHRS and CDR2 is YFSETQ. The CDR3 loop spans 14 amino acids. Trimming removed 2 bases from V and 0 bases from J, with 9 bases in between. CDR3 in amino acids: CASSFRTASYEQYF. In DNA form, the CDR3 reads TGCGCCAGCAGCTTCAGGACAGCCTCCTACGAGCAGTACTTC.

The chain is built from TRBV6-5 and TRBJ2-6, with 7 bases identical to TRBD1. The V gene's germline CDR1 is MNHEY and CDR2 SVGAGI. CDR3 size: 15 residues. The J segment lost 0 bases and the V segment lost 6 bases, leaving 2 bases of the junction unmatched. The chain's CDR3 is CASRRQGSGANVLTF. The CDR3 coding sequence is TGTGCCAGCAGAAGACAGGGCTCTGGGGCCAACGTCCTGACTTTC.

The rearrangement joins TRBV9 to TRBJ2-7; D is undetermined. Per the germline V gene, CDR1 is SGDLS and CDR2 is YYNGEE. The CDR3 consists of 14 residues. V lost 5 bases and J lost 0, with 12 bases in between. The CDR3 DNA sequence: TGTGCCAGCAGTCCCGGTGGCTCCTCCTACGAGCAGTACTTC. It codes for CASSPGGSSYEQYF.

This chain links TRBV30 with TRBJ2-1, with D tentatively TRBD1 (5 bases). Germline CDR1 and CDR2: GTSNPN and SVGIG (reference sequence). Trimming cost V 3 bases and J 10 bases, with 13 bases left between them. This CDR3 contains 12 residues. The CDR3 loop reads CAWRGPLGEQFF. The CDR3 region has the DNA TGTGCCTGGAGGGGGCCCCTAGGCGAGCAGTTCTTC.

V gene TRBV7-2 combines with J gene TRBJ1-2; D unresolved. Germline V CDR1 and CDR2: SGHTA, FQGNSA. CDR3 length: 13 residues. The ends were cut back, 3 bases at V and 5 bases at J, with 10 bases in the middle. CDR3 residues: CASSLGPIYGYTF. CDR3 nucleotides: TGTGCCAGCAGCTTGGGCCCCATATATGGCTACACCTTC.

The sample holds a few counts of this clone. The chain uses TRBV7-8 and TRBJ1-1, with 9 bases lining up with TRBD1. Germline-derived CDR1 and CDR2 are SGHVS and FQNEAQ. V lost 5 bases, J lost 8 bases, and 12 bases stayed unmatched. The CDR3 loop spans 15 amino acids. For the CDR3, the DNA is TGTGCCAGCAGCGCGAGGACAGGGGCCTTCGAAGAAGCTTTCTTT. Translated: CASSARTGAFEEAFF.

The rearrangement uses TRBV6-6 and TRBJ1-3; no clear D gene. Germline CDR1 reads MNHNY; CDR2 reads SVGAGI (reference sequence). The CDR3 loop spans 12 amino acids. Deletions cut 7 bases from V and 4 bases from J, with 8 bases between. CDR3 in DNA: TGTGCCAGCACCCTACTGGGAAACACCATATATTTT. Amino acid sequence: CASTLLGNTIYF.

CDR3 region: CSVATSDPISTQYF. As DNA, the CDR3 is TGCAGCGTTGCGACTAGCGACCCGATTAGTACGCAGTATTTT. The chain is built from TRBV29-1 and TRBJ2-3; TRBD2 matches at 8 bases. J lost 8 bases, V lost 4 bases, and 11 bases had no gene match. CDR1 and CDR2 from the germline V gene are SQVTM and ANQGSEA. This CDR3 is built from 14 residues.

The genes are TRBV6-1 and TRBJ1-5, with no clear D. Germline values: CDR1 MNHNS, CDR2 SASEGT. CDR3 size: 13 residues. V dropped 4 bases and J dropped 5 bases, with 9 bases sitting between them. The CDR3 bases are TGTGCCAGCAGTGCCCAGGCGTATCAGCCCCAGCATTTT. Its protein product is CASSAQAYQPQHF.

The chain's CDR3 is CASSLAVGLAGIYEQYF. The CDR3 DNA is TGTGCCAGCAGCTTAGCGGTTGGCCTAGCGGGAATCTACGAGCAGTACTTC. V is TRBV7-8 and J is TRBJ2-7, with 9 bases fitting TRBD2. The CDR3 runs to 17 residues. The germline gives CDR1 SGHVS, CDR2 FQNEAQ. With 0 bases clipped from V and 3 bases from J, the junction kept 9 bases outside the gene matches.

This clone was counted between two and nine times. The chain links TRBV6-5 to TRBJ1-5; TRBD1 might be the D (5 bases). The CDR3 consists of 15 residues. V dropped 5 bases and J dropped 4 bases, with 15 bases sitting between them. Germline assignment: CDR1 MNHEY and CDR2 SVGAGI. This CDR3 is CASSPMDGGNQPQHF. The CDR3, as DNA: TGTGCCAGCAGTCCTATGGACGGGGGGAATCAGCCCCAGCATTTT.

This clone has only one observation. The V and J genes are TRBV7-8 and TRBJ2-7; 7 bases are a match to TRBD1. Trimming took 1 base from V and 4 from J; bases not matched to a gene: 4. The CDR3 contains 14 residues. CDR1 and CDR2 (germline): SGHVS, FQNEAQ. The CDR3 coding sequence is TGTGCCAGCAGCTTAGGGGACAGAGAGTACGAGCAGTACTTC. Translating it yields CASSLGDREYEQYF.

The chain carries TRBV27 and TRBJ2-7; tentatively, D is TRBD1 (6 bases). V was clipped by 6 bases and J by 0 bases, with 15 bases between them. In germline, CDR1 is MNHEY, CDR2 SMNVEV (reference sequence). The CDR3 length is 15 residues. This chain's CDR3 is CASRPRQAPSYEQYF. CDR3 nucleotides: TGTGCCAGCAGGCCTAGACAGGCCCCCTCCTACGAGCAGTACTTC.

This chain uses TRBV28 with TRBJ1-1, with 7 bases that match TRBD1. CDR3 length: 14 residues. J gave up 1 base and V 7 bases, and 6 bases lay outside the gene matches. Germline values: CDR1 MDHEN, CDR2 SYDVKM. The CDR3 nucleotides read TGTGCCAGCACAAGACAGGGCTGGAACACTGAAGCTTTCTTT. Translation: CASTRQGWNTEAFF.

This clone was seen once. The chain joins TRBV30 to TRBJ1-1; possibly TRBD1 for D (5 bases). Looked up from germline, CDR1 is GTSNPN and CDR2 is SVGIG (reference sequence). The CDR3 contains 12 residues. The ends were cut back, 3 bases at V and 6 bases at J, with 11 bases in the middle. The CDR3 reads CAWRQGSAEAFF. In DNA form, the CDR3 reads TGTGCCTGGAGGCAGGGTTCGGCTGAAGCTTTCTTT.

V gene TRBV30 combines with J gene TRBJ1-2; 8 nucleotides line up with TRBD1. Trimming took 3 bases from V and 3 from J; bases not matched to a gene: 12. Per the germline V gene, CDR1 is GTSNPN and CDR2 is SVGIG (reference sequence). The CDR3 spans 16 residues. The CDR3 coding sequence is TGTGCCTGGAGGAAGCCCAGGGGGCAGGTATACTATGGCTACACCTTC. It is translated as CAWRKPRGQVYYGYTF. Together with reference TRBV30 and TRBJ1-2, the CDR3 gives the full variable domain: SQTIHQWPATLVQPVGSPLSLECTVEGTSNPNLYWYRQAAGRGLQLLFYSVGIGQISSEVPQNLSASRPQDRQFILSSKKLLLSDSGFYLCAWRKPRGQVYYGYTFGSGTRLTVV.

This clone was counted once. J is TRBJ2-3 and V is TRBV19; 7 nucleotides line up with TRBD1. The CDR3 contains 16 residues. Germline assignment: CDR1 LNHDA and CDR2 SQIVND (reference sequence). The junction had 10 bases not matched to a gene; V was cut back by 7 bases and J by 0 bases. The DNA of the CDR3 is TGTGCCAGTACCCCGACAGGGTACCCTAGCACAGATACGCAGTATTTT. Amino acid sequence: CASTPTGYPSTDTQYF.

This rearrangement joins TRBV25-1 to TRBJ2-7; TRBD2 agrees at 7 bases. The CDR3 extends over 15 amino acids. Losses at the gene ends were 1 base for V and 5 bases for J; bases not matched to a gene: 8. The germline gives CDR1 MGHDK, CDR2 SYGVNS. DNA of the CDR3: TGTGCCAGCAGTGAATGGTCGAGCGGGGCCCACGAGCAGTACTTC. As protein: CASSEWSSGAHEQYF.

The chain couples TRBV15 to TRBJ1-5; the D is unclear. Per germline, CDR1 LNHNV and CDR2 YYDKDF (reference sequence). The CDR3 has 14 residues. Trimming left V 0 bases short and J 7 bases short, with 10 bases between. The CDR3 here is CATSRDLSGQPQHF. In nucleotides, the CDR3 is TGTGCCACCAGCAGAGACTTAAGCGGGCAGCCCCAGCATTTT. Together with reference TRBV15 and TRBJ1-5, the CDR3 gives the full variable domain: DAMVIQNPRYQVTQFGKPVTLSCSQTLNHNVMYWYQQKSSQAPKLLFHYYDKDFNNEADTPDNFQSRRPNTSFCFLDIRSPGLGDTAMYLCATSRDLSGQPQHFGDGTRLSIL.

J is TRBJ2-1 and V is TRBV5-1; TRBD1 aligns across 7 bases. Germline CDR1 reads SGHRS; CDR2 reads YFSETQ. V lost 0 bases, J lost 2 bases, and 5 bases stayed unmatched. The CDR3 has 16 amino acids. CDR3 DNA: TGCGCCAGCAGCTTGGTACAAGGGGGCGCCTACAATGAGCAGTTCTTC. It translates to CASSLVQGGAYNEQFF. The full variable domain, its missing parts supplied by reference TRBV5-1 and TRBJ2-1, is KAGVTQTPRYLIKTRGQQVTLSCSPISGHRSVSWYQQTPGQGLQFLFEYFSETQRNKGNFPGRFSGRQFSNSRSEMNVSTLELGDSALYLCASSLVQGGAYNEQFFGPGTRLTVL.

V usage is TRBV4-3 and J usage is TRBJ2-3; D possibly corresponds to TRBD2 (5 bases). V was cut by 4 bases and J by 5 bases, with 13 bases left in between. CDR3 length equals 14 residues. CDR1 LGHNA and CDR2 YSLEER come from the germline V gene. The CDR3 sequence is CASSPEGEVDTQYF. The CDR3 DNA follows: TGCGCCAGCAGCCCAGAGGGCGAGGTAGATACGCAGTATTTT.

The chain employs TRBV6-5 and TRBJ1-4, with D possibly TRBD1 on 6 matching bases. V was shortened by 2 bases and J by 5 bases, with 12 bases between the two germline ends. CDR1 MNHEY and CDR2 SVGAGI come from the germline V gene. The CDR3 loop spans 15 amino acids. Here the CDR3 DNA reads TGTGCCAGCAGTTACGCGGGGGCAGGGAATGAAAAACTGTTTTTT. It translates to CASSYAGAGNEKLFF.

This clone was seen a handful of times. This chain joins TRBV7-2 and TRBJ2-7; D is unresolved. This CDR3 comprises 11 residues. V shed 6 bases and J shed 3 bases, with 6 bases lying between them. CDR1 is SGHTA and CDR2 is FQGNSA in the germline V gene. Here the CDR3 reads CASRDYYEQYF. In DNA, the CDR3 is TGTGCCAGCAGGGATTACTACGAGCAGTACTTC.

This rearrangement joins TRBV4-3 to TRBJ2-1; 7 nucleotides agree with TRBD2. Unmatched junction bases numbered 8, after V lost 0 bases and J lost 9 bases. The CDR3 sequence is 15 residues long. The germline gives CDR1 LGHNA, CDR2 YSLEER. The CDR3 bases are TGCGCCAGCAGCCAAGATCTGGCGGCTAGCGGTGAGCAGTTCTTC. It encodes CASSQDLAASGEQFF.

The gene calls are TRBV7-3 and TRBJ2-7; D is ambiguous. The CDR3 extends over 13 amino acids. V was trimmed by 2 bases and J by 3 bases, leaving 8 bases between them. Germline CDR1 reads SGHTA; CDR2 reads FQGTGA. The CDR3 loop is CASSLGQFYEQYF. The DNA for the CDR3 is TGTGCCAGCAGCTTAGGCCAGTTCTACGAGCAGTACTTC.

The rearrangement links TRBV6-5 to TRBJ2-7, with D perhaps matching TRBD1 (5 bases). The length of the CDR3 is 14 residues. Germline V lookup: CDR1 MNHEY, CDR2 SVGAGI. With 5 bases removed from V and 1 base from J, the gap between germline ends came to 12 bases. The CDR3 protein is CASSPRQGSYEQYF. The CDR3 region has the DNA TGTGCCAGCAGTCCCAGGCAGGGATCCTACGAGCAGTACTTC.

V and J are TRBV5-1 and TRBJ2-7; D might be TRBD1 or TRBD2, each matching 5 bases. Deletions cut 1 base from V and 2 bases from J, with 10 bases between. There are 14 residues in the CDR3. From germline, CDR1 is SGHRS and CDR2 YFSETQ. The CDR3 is CASSLTGPPYEQYF. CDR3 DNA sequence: TGCGCCAGCAGCTTGACGGGACCCCCCTACGAGCAGTACTTC.

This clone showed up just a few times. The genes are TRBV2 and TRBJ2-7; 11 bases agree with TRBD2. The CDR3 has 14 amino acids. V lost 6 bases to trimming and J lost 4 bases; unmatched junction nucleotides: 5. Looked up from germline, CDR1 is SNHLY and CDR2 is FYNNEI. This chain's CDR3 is CASSRLAGRYEQYF. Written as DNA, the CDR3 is TGTGCCAGCAGCAGACTAGCGGGGCGATACGAGCAGTACTTC. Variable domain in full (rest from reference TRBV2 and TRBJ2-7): EPEVTQTPSHQVTQMGQEVILRCVPISNHLYFYWYRQILGQKVEFLVSFYNNEISEKSEIFDDQFSVERPDGSNFTLKIRSTKLEDSAMYFCASSRLAGRYEQYFGPGTRLTVT.

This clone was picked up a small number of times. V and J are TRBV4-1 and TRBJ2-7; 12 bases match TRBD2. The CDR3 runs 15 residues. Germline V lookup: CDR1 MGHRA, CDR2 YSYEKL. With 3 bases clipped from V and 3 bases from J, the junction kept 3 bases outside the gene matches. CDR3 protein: CASSQTSGSDYEQYF. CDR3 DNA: TGCGCCAGCAGCCAGACTAGCGGGAGCGACTACGAGCAGTACTTC.